Listed below are T cell receptor beta chains from one sample, sequenced in a study of blood T cell repertoires in COVID-19. TCRdb's table, derived via immunoSEQ multiplex PCR, lists solely in-frame clones and lacks some. The sample contains about 19,000 clones, 80% to 90% of which appear only once. The source material was peripheral blood. These receptors were collected from a human donor in a cohort sampled during active COVID-19. Both conserved end residues are trimmed from each CDR3. D genes are given only for firm matches.

CDR3: ASSQVSPGQGGQPQH; D: TRBD1; V: TRBV4-1; J: TRBJ1-5
CDR3: ASSLGTGGSGANVLT; D: TRBD1; V: TRBV5-4; J: TRBJ2-6
CDR3: ASSLQGRNEKLF; D: .; V: TRBV7-9; J: TRBJ1-4
CDR3: ASSPPRRTGELF; D: .; V: TRBV18; J: TRBJ2-2
CDR3: ASSPWEVRATDTQY; D: .; V: TRBV19; J: TRBJ2-3
CDR3: AWRVNRGTLNTGELF; D: .; V: TRBV30; J: TRBJ2-2
CDR3: ASSLLADSYEQY; D: TRBD2; V: TRBV7-9; J: TRBJ2-7
CDR3: ASSIQPEGGEQY; D: .; V: TRBV5-1; J: TRBJ2-7
CDR3: ASSSNPPEVGNEQF; D: .; V: TRBV5-5; J: TRBJ2-1
CDR3: ASSFSGELSGNTIY; D: .; V: TRBV5-5; J: TRBJ1-3
CDR3: ASSVAPSASYEQY; D: .; V: TRBV9; J: TRBJ2-7
CDR3: ASSLGRDPYNEQF; D: .; V: TRBV11-3; J: TRBJ2-1
CDR3: ASSPIRGLSYNEQF; D: TRBD1; V: TRBV3-1/TRBV3-2; J: TRBJ2-1
CDR3: ASSSGLGENIQY; D: .; V: TRBV27; J: TRBJ2-4
CDR3: ASSFTRFSYEQY; D: .; V: TRBV6-5; J: TRBJ2-7
CDR3: ASSLTSGTETQY; D: TRBD2; V: TRBV5-1; J: TRBJ2-5
CDR3: ASSTTRKGEQF; D: .; V: TRBV19; J: TRBJ2-1
CDR3: ASSEGGVTRVEQY; D: .; V: TRBV2; J: TRBJ2-7
CDR3: ASSTGGETQY; D: TRBD2; V: TRBV5-1; J: TRBJ2-5
CDR3: ASSQDKALAQPQH; D: .; V: TRBV4-1; J: TRBJ1-5
CDR3: ASSLGPGNTEAF; D: .; V: TRBV5-6; J: TRBJ1-1
CDR3: ASSREEGPNQPQH; D: .; V: TRBV5-8; J: TRBJ1-5
CDR3: ASSLMAGRYEQY; D: .; V: TRBV7-9; J: TRBJ2-7
CDR3: ASSKRESSDTQY; D: TRBD2; V: TRBV19; J: TRBJ2-3
CDR3: ASSIRVNTEAF; D: .; V: TRBV19; J: TRBJ1-1
CDR3: ASSLDRGYNEQY; D: TRBD1; V: TRBV5-4; J: TRBJ2-7
CDR3: ASSQGGSGNTIY; D: .; V: TRBV3-1/TRBV3-2; J: TRBJ1-3
CDR3: ASSQSGRGNTEAF; D: .; V: TRBV5-4; J: TRBJ1-1
CDR3: ASSSRTGGRRV; D: TRBD1; V: TRBV5-1; J: TRBJ2-1
CDR3: ASSLWGGTSGGEQY; D: TRBD2; V: TRBV4-1; J: TRBJ2-7
CDR3: ASSLSFAPFGDTQY; D: .; V: TRBV11-3; J: TRBJ2-3
CDR3: ASSPPRDNEQF; D: .; V: TRBV28; J: TRBJ2-1
CDR3: ASSQLALSSYEQY; D: .; V: TRBV4-2; J: TRBJ2-7
CDR3: ASSLGSGHEQY; D: .; V: TRBV12-3/TRBV12-4; J: TRBJ2-7
CDR3: ASSQEGRTGTHYGYT; D: TRBD1; V: TRBV4-2; J: TRBJ1-2
CDR3: ASSLAGGGSNQPQH; D: TRBD1; V: TRBV5-5; J: TRBJ1-5